This entry features one TCR beta chain sequence. The data stem from a study of blood T cell repertoires in COVID-19. About the research overall: Sources were T cells, B-cell-depleted T cells, or PBMCs; the material itself was cDNA or gDNA.

Methods used by the authors: Estimation of nucleated cell counts was performed using reference gene primer amplification. Clones were sequenced by immunoSEQ multiplex PCR, and TCRdb holds only the in-frame ones, with some missing. V and J calls and clone size come straight from that table; D and trimming were deduced from the DNA. This table has a few hundred thousand clones, about 89% appearing once. This CDR3 is 16 amino acids long. From germline, CDR1 is LNHDA and CDR2 SQIVND (reference sequence). After removal of 7 bases from V and 1 base from J, the junction contained 10 bases not matched to a gene.

The source material was peripheral blood. The TCR comes from a man aged 25-45 years with acute or convalescent COVID-19. The V call is TRBV19, the J call TRBJ2-4; 7 bases match TRBD2. DNA of the CDR3: TGTGCCAGTAACCCCGGGGAGGGTATGGCCAAAAACATTCAGTACTTC. This translates into CASNPGEGMAKNIQYF. The full variable domain, completed using reference TRBV19 and TRBJ2-4, is DGGITQSPKYLFRKEGQNVTLSCEQNLNHDAMYWYRQDPGQGLRLIYYSQIVNDFQKGDIAEGYSVSREKKESFPLTVTSAQKNPTAFYLCASNPGEGMAKNIQYFGAGTRLSVL.